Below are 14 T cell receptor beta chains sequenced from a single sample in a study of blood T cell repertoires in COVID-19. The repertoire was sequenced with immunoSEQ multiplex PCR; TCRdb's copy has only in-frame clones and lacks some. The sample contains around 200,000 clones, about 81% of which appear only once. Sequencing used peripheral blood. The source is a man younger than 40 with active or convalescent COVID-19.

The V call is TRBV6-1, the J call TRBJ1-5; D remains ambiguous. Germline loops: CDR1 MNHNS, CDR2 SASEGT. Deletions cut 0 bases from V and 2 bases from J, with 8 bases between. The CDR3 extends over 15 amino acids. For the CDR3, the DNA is TGTGCCAGCAGTGAAGCCCATGGAGGCAATCAGCCCCAGCATTTT. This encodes CASSEAHGGNQPQHF.

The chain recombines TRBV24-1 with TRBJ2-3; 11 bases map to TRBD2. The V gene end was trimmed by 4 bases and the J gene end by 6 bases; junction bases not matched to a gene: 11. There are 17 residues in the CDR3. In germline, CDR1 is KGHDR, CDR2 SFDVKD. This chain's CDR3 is CATSDRLAGGPPDTQYF. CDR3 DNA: TGTGCCACCAGTGACCGATTAGCGGGGGGGCCCCCGGATACGCAGTATTTT.

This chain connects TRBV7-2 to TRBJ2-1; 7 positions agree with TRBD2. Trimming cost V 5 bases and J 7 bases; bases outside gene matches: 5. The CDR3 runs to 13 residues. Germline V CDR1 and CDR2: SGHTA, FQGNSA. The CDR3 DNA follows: TGTGCCAGCAGCCGGACCGGGGGGAATGAGCAGTTCTTC. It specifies CASSRTGGNEQFF.

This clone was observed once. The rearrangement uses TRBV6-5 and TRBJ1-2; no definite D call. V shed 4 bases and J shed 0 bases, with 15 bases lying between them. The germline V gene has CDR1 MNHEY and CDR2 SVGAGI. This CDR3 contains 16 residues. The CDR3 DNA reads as TGTGCCAGCAGTTCCCTGTTGAGTTCTACTAACTATGGCTACACCTTC. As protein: CASSSLLSSTNYGYTF.

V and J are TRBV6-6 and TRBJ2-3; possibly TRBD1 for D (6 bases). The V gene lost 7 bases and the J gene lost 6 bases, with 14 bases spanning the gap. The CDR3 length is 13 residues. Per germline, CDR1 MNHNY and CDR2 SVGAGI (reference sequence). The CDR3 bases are TGTGCCAGCACCCCGAGAAGGGGGGATACGCAGTATTTT. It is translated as CASTPRRGDTQYF.

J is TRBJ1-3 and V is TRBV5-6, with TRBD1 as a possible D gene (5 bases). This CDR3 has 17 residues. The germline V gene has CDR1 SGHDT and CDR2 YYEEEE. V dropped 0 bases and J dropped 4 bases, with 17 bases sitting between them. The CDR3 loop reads CASSLVIGGMTGNTIYF. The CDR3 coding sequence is TGTGCCAGCAGCTTGGTAATCGGGGGAATGACGGGAAACACCATATATTTT. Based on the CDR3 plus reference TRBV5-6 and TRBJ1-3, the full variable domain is DAGVTQSPTHLIKTRGQQVTLRCSPKSGHDTVSWYQQALGQGPQFIFQYYEEEERQRGNFPDRFSGHQFPNYSSELNVNALLLGDSALYLCASSLVIGGMTGNTIYFGEGSWLTVV.

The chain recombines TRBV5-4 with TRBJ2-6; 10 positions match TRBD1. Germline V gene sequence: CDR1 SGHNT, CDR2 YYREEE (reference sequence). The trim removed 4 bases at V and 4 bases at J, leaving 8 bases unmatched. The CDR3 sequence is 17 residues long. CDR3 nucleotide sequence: TGTGCCAGCAGCCCGGGACAGGGGTTAGCAGGGGCCAACGTCCTGACTTTC. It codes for CASSPGQGLAGANVLTF.

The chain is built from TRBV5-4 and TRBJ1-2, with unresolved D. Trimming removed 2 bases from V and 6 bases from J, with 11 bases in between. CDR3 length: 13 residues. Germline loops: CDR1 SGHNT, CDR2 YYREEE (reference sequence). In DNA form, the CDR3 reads TGTGCCAGCAGCTTTTACGGCGGAAATGGCTACACCTTC. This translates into CASSFYGGNGYTF.

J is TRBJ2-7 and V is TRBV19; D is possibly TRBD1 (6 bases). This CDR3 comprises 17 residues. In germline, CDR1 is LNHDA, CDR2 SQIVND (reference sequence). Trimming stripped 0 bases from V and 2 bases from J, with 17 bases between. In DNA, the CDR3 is TGTGCCAGTAGTATAGATCGTTTGGGGGCCCCAACCTACGAGCAGTACTTC. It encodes CASSIDRLGAPTYEQYF.

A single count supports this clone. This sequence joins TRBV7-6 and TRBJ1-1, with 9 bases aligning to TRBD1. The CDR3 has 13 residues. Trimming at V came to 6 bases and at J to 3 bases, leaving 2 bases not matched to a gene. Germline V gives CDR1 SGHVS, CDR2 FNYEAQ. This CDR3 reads CASRRQGDTEAFF. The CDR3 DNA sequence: TGTGCCAGCAGACGACAGGGGGACACTGAAGCTTTCTTT.

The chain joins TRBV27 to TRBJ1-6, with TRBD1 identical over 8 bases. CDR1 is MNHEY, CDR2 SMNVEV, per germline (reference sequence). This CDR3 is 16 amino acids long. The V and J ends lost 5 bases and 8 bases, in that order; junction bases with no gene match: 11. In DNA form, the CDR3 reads TGTGCCAGCAGTCCACGACCGGACAGGGCGGATTCACCCCTCCACTTT. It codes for CASSPRPDRADSPLHF.

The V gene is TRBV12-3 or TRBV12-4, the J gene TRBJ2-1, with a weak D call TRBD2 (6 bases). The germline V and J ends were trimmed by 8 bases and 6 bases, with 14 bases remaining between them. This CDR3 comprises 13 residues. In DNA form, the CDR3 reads TGTGCCAGCGGGGCGGGGATCTCCAATGAGCAGTTCTTC. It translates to CASGAGISNEQFF.

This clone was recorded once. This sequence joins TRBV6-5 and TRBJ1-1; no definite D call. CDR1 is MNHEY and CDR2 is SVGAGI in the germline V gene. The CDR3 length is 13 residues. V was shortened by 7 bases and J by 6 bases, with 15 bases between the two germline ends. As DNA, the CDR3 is TGTGCCAGCATCGTACAGAAATCTTCTGAAGCTTTCTTT. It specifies CASIVQKSSEAFF.

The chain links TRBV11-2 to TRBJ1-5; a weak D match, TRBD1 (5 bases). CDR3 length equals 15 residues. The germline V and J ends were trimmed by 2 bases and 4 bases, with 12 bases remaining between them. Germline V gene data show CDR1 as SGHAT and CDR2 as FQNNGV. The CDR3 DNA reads TGTGCCAGCAGCTTATCGGGGGGGAAGAATCAGCCCCAGCATTTT. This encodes CASSLSGGKNQPQHF.